This TCR beta chain stems from a study of cytomegalovirus exposure and HLA in healthy donors. Background on the study: Among roughly 190 million T cells, an earlier analysis found 90 million to 130 million unique TCR beta sequences. General study results and limits: Associated with HLA alleles at 0.05 false discovery rate in a later analysis were about 17,000 TCR beta sequences. Data from an earlier analysis indicated that most TCR beta V segments were productive either about 87% or about 30% of the time.

Despite likely unrecorded immune exposures, the donors were nominally healthy at the time of sampling. This clone showed up just a few times. Antigen unknown. Primers: 60 Vbeta forward and 13 Jbeta reverse. TCRdb keeps only in-frame clones here, not all; method: immunoSEQ multiplex PCR. This table has about 140,000 clones, around 66% appearing once. Per the germline V gene, CDR1 is SEHNR and CDR2 is FQNEAQ (reference sequence). Trimming shortened V by 1 base and J by 0 bases, and 13 bases separated the two germline ends. The CDR3 has 18 residues. The TCR was taken from a woman aged 55 to 70 in good health and CMV-seronegative. Sequenced input: PBMCs. V and J are TRBV7-9 and TRBJ1-6; D may be TRBD1 (5 bases). CDR3: CASSLEWRGLSYNSPLHF. DNA for the CDR3: TGTGCCAGCAGCTTAGAGTGGAGGGGTCTCTCCTATAATTCACCCCTCCACTTT.